This TCR beta chain was identified in a study of T cells in Graves' hyperthyroidism and ophthalmopathy (dated by TCRdb to about 2019). With regard to the full study: Peripheral blood samples were taken at the time of initial diagnosis, prior to any treatment. To identify TCR V-J signatures that set the groups apart, the researchers used a discovery cohort of roughly 100 patients, made up of about 44 with Graves' ophthalmopathy and about 59 with stable Graves' hyperthyroidism. Prospective prediction of ophthalmopathy was tested in an independent validation cohort of approximately 18 hyperthyroidism patients and 17 patients who later progressed to ophthalmopathy. The 95 to 100 discovery patients were divided at random into training and test sets in a 7:3 ratio. The study also compared thyroid tissue and blood T-cell repertoires from roughly six Graves' hyperthyroidism patients. After blood sampling, hyperthyroidism patients were treated with methimazole at a starting dose of 30 mg daily, and ophthalmopathy patients were treated with high-dose intravenous methylprednisolone. TCR Vbeta CDR3 sequencing of some 140 peripheral blood samples (about 45 ophthalmopathy, about 74 hyperthyroidism and roughly 17 progressor patients) is reported in the paper. The investigation overall reported the following: Ophthalmopathy was separated from stable hyperthyroidism by a 13 V-J signature model, with approximately 89% sensitivity and roughly 81% specificity obtained in cross-validation and 80%/75% obtained in testing. Most expanded thyroid clonotypes (frequency above 0.001) were also found in blood, which suggests that blood repertoires may mirror thyroid immune responses. In validation, the model predicted progression to ophthalmopathy with approximately 69% sensitivity and around 72% specificity, a median of 6.5 months before onset. No statistical method was used to set the sample size in advance, and investigators knew the group allocation.

Trimmed from V: 3 bases; trimmed from J: 1 base; junction bases lacking a gene match: 11. CDR1 and CDR2 are read off the germline V gene as SGHRS and YFSETQ. The CDR3 sequence holds 20 residues, the cysteine and phenylalanine included. The sequence is cut down to CDR3 DNA, 60 bases in frame from base 1. Details on this clonotype: Its antigen is unknown. Base qualities were left out, and no much larger clone turns up one base away.

The TCR beta CDR3 regions were amplified from the RNA transcripts. For the first round of RT-PCR on the TCR CDR3, the HTBI primer set was used together with the Qiagen OneStep RT-PCR kit. A second multiplex PCR round built the libraries, followed by size selection and purification. Paired-end sequencing of the libraries was performed with 100 bp reads on an Illumina HiSeq2000. The authors processed their data as follows. SOAPnuke was used to process the raw data, removing reads that contained adapters or uncalled bases, had a mean Phred below 15, or lacked an exact match to the constant primer or identifier. High-quality paired reads were merged using COPE v1.2.5, and each unique nucleotide sequence was defined as a clonotype. MiTCR v1.1 was used to align the clonotypes against IMGT TRBV, TRBD and TRBJ reference segments. Only V-J combinations with frequency above 0.0001, covering approximately 99% of repertoires, were analysed. A TCS score was defined as the ratio between F50 (clonal expansion) and ExV (chaos), using BLOSUM62-based TCRdist between CDR3 peptides within each V-J. Welch's t-statistics and random forest reduced around 510 V-J features to 10 to 15, which were used in a naive Bayes classifier (R e1071). TCRdb took the public reads, trimmed them with fastp at Q25, ran MiXCR for clone calling and kept in-frame beta chains. Identical CDR3 protein sequences are pooled into one entry, listed with their most common genes and DNA. TCRdb's processing, not the authors', yielded these V and J calls. This sample has about 700,000 distinct CDR3 sequences in its table, and around 15% of those were observed once. About 9.4% of the sample belongs to the ten largest clones.

A patient counted as having stable Graves' hyperthyroidism if no progression to ophthalmopathy occurred over 18 months of follow-up. Hyperthyroidism patients were newly diagnosed, had a disease duration of under 2 months, and were aged 18 to 65 years. Any patient with an uncontrolled infection, another autoimmune disease, pregnancy or lactation was excluded. Clinical symptoms, serum thyroxine and TRAb, thyroid ultrasound, and orbital computed tomography formed the basis for the diagnoses. Ficoll-Paque density gradient centrifugation was used to isolate PBMCs from around 10 ml of fresh peripheral blood. Trizol reagent was used to extract total RNA, and RNA quality was then checked on an Agilent 2100 Bioanalyzer.

Sequencing was done on a sample of blood. Rearrangement joined TRBV5-1 to TRBJ1-6; TRBD1 matches 12 bases in the middle. The TCR sequence derives from a woman aged 18-35 years with Graves' hyperthyroidism. The CDR3 has the sequence CASSSKSRDRGQSYNSPLHF. The sequenced DNA is TGCGCCAGCAGCTCAAAGTCCCGGGACAGGGGGCAGTCCTATAATTCACCCCTCCACTTT.